This T cell receptor (beta chain) was sequenced for a study of identical twins. CDR1 is LNHDA, CDR2 SQIVND, per germline (reference sequence). This CDR3 contains 14 residues. V dropped 3 bases and J dropped 7 bases, with 15 bases sitting between them. Only a few counts were recorded for this clonotype. TCRdb passed the 5' RACE reads through MiXCR, listing each CDR3 protein once. This table has about 810,000 distinct CDR3 sequences, approximately 13% appearing once. This same sample was also part of a study on yellow fever vaccine responses in identical twins.

Sequences were obtained from PBMCs. This sequence joins TRBV19 and TRBJ1-2; no firm D call. This receptor was obtained from a woman under 30 in good health. CDR3 sequence: CASSIGIPKVGYTF. The CDR3 nucleotides read TGTGCCAGTAGTATTGGCATCCCGAAGGTTGGCTACACCTTC.